This T cell receptor (beta chain) was recorded in a study of metastatic and nonmetastatic thyroid tumors. Study context: Comparative analysis of repertoires was undertaken across blood and tumor or nodule tissue obtained from malignant and benign thyroid patients.

With MiXCR, TCRdb called clones anew from the PCR reads. Among 21,000 or so clones listed, approximately 30% were seen once. There were no patients who had received any treatment before thyroid surgery. The CDR3 contains 13 residues. Trimming cost V 6 bases and J 7 bases, with 11 bases left between them. CDR1 and CDR2 (germline): KGHDR, SFDVKD. This clone was recorded many times. This sequence joins TRBV24-1 and TRBJ1-4; weak D call: TRBD1 (6 bases). The receptor's source is a female donor with papillary thyroid cancer or a benign thyroid nodule (not recorded which). Some clones in this sample may be carry-over from other donors' samples. The sequencing sample was made of blood. This CDR3 is CATSQGIGEKLFF. CDR3 sequence (DNA): TGTGCCACCAGTCAGGGGATAGGTGAAAAACTGTTTTTT.